The 20 T cell receptor beta chains below come from one sample, sequenced in a study of cytomegalovirus exposure and HLA in healthy donors. 13 Jbeta primers and 60 Vbeta primers were used for the PCR. TCRdb's table, derived via immunoSEQ multiplex PCR, lists solely in-frame clones and lacks some. The table shows tens of thousands of clones, with roughly 70% occurring only once. The sample consisted of PBMCs. The receptors were gathered from a male donor in good health and CMV-seropositive.

The V call is TRBV6-5, the J call TRBJ2-1; TRBD1 aligns across 10 bases. Germline trimming cut 6 bases from V and 7 bases from J; bases unmatched to any gene: 9. The CDR3 runs 15 residues. The germline V gene encodes CDR1 MNHEY and CDR2 SVGAGI. CDR3 nucleotides: TGTGCCAGCAGCCCAGACAGGGGGCGGAAAAATGAGCAGTTCTTC. Translating gives CASSPDRGRKNEQFF.

This clone has more than one count but fewer than ten. The rearrangement links TRBV29-1 to TRBJ2-5, with 7 bases identical to TRBD1. Germline CDR1 reads SQVTM; CDR2 reads ANQGSEA. This CDR3 has 13 residues. V gave up 3 bases and J gave up 4 bases; unmatched junction bases: 5. CDR3 nucleotide sequence: TGCAGCGTTGAGGGGACAGATAGAGAGACCCAGTACTTC. Its protein is CSVEGTDRETQYF. The whole variable domain, filled in from reference TRBV29-1 and TRBJ2-5, reads SAVISQKPSRDICQRGTSLTIQCQVDSQVTMMFWYRQQPGQSLTLIATANQGSEATYESGFVIDKFPISRPNLTFSTLTVSNMSPEDSSIYLCSVEGTDRETQYFGPGTRLLVL.

This clone was observed a few times. The chain joins TRBV21-1 to TRBJ2-5; TRBD1, the table's D call, lacks a check against the DNA. TRBV21-1 constitutes a pseudogene. The length of the CDR3 is 13 residues. The CDR3 reads CASSRGSQETQYF. DNA for the CDR3: TGTGCCAGCAGCAGGGGCAGTCAAGAGACCCAGTACTTC.

The rearrangement joins TRBV5-5 to TRBJ2-7; TRBD2 agrees at 10 bases. Trimming removed 2 bases from V and 0 bases from J; junction bases left unmatched: 2. The CDR3 has 15 amino acids. The germline gives CDR1 SGHKS, CDR2 YYEKEE (reference sequence). The CDR3 spells CASSLLAGSSYEQYF. As DNA, the CDR3 is TGTGCCAGCAGCTTACTAGCGGGGAGCTCCTACGAGCAGTACTTC.

The chain couples TRBV11-2 to TRBJ1-2, with 8 bases identical to TRBD1. J was trimmed by 0 bases and V by 2 bases; bases with no gene match: 11. The CDR3 has 18 amino acids. Germline V CDR1 and CDR2: SGHAT, FQNNGV. CDR3 amino acids: CASSLTDLSGGTNYGYTF. The DNA of the CDR3 is TGTGCCAGCAGCTTAACGGATCTATCAGGGGGCACTAACTATGGCTACACCTTC.

The chain employs TRBV9 and TRBJ1-2; the D gene is possibly TRBD1 (6 bases). Germline V gene lookup returns CDR1 SGDLS and CDR2 YYNGEE. V lost 4 bases and J lost 2, with 12 bases in between. This CDR3 region has 14 residues. As DNA, the CDR3 is TGTGCCAGCAGCCCCGCTACAGGGAACTATGGCTACACCTTC. Protein product: CASSPATGNYGYTF.

CDR3 protein: CSVDRGRETQYF. In nucleotides, the CDR3 is TGCAGCGTCGACAGGGGGCGGGAGACCCAGTACTTC. The chain links TRBV29-1 to TRBJ2-5; 10 positions agree with TRBD1. Germline CDR1 reads SQVTM; CDR2 reads ANQGSEA. The V gene end was trimmed by 6 bases and the J gene end by 5 bases; junction bases not matched to a gene: 3. The CDR3 has 12 amino acids.

The genes are TRBV6-1 and TRBJ2-3, with 11 bases lining up with TRBD2. Germline V gives CDR1 MNHNS, CDR2 SASEGT. The CDR3 totals 16 residues. With 3 bases clipped from V and 1 base from J, the junction kept 3 bases outside the gene matches. DNA for the CDR3: TGTGCCAGCAGTGACACACTAGCGGGGGGCACAGATACGCAGTATTTT. Amino acids: CASSDTLAGGTDTQYF.

The chain uses TRBV5-5 and TRBJ1-6; D is perhaps TRBD1 (5 bases). Trimming took off 6 bases at V and 2 bases at J, with 12 bases between the two ends. CDR1 and CDR2 (germline): SGHKS, YYEKEE (reference sequence). The CDR3 loop spans 15 amino acids. The CDR3 bases are TGTGCCAGCATCGGACACACGGCCTATAATTCACCCCTCCACTTT. It specifies CASIGHTAYNSPLHF.

The V and J genes are TRBV30 and TRBJ1-2; D unclear. Trimming left V 0 bases short and J 8 bases short, with 13 bases between. The CDR3 is made up of 13 amino acids. Germline values: CDR1 GTSNPN, CDR2 SVGIG (reference sequence). The CDR3 DNA reads TGTGCCTGGAGTGTAGTCCGCCGGGGAGGCTACACCTTC. Its translation is CAWSVVRRGGYTF.

The CDR3 loop is CASRFGTGYGYTF. The CDR3 coding sequence is TGTGCCAGCAGATTCGGGACAGGCTATGGCTACACCTTC. This rearrangement joins TRBV27 to TRBJ1-2; TRBD1 matches 8 bases. Per the germline V gene, CDR1 is MNHEY and CDR2 is SMNVEV (reference sequence). The CDR3 contains 13 residues. V lost 6 bases to trimming and J lost 4 bases; unmatched junction nucleotides: 4.

The chain recombines TRBV10-1 with TRBJ2-2; possible D gene TRBD1, 6 bases. The germline gives CDR1 WNHNN, CDR2 SYGVQD (reference sequence). With 6 bases removed from V and 7 bases from J, the gap between germline ends came to 12 bases. This CDR3 region has 13 residues. CDR3 amino acids: CASSVQGYGELFF. The CDR3 nucleotides read TGCGCCAGCAGCGTACAGGGTTACGGGGAGCTGTTTTTT.

The genes are TRBV21-1 and TRBJ2-2; the D call in the table, TRBD1, was not verified against the DNA. TRBV21-1 is tagged as a pseudogene. The CDR3 covers 17 residues. CDR3 protein: CASSNRGQGAGTGELFF. The CDR3 DNA reads TGTGCCAGCAGCAATAGGGGACAGGGGGCGGGCACCGGGGAGCTGTTTTTT.

V gene TRBV5-4 combines with J gene TRBJ2-7; possible D gene TRBD2, 7 bases. Germline values: CDR1 SGHNT, CDR2 YYREEE (reference sequence). V lost 2 bases, J lost 6 bases, and 12 bases lay in between. This CDR3 has 13 amino acids. The CDR3: CASSFRGASEQYF. The DNA for the CDR3 is TGTGCCAGCAGCTTTCGGGGGGCTAGCGAGCAGTACTTC.

The chain carries TRBV6-6 and TRBJ1-6, with 9 bases that match TRBD1. With 0 bases clipped from V and 12 bases from J, the junction kept 6 bases outside the gene matches. The germline V gene has CDR1 MNHNY and CDR2 SVGAGI (reference sequence). This CDR3 has 15 residues. The CDR3 sequence: CASSYSGTGSLPLHF. CDR3 bases: TGTGCCAGCAGTTACTCAGGGACAGGGTCTTTACCCCTCCACTTT.

The chain couples TRBV5-4 to TRBJ2-7, with TRBD2 matching over 11 bases. Germline lookup yields CDR1 SGHNT and CDR2 YYREEE (reference sequence). The CDR3 totals 15 residues. Trimming cost V 4 bases and J 0 bases; bases outside gene matches: 3. Written as DNA, the CDR3 is TGTGCCAGCAGCGCGGGACTAGCGGCCTCCTACGAGCAGTACTTC. Translation gives CASSAGLAASYEQYF. The whole variable domain, remainder taken from reference TRBV5-4 and TRBJ2-7, is ETGVTQSPTHLIKTRGQQVTLRCSSQSGHNTVSWYQQALGQGPQFIFQYYREEENGRGNFPPRFSGLQFPNYSSELNVNALELDDSALYLCASSAGLAASYEQYFGPGTRLTVT.

Here the CDR3 reads CASSWTGGVSFYEQYF. CDR3 sequence (DNA): TGTGCCAGCAGCTGGACAGGGGGCGTTTCTTTCTACGAGCAGTACTTC. The chain is built from TRBV27 and TRBJ2-7; 11 nucleotides line up with TRBD1. The CDR3 is 16 amino acids. CDR1 and CDR2 from the germline V gene are MNHEY and SMNVEV (reference sequence). Unmatched junction bases numbered 10, after V lost 6 bases and J lost 3 bases.

The V and J genes are TRBV27 and TRBJ2-1; 7 nucleotides align to TRBD2. The length of the CDR3 is 18 residues. The V gene's germline CDR1 is MNHEY and CDR2 SMNVEV (reference sequence). With 7 bases clipped from V and 0 bases from J, the junction kept 15 bases outside the gene matches. CDR3 bases: TGTGCCAGCACCACTTCGGGGCTAGCGGTGAGCTCCTACAATGAGCAGTTCTTC. Its protein product is CASTTSGLAVSSYNEQFF.

The chain carries TRBV19 and TRBJ1-1; the match to TRBD1 covers 9 bases. V lost 7 bases to trimming and J lost 3 bases; unmatched junction nucleotides: 12. From germline, CDR1 is LNHDA and CDR2 SQIVND (reference sequence). The CDR3 spans 16 residues. The CDR3 DNA reads TGTGCCAGTAAGGGGACAGGGAGGAAGGTTGACACTGAAGCTTTCTTT. Translation: CASKGTGRKVDTEAFF.

V usage is TRBV10-3 and J usage is TRBJ2-1; possible D gene TRBD2, 5 bases. The CDR3 totals 13 residues. Germline V gene data show CDR1 as ENHRY and CDR2 as SYGVKD. Trimming took off 3 bases at V and 6 bases at J, with 9 bases between the two ends. This chain's CDR3 is CAISDARVNEQFF. In nucleotides, the CDR3 is TGTGCCATCAGTGATGCGAGGGTCAATGAGCAGTTCTTC.